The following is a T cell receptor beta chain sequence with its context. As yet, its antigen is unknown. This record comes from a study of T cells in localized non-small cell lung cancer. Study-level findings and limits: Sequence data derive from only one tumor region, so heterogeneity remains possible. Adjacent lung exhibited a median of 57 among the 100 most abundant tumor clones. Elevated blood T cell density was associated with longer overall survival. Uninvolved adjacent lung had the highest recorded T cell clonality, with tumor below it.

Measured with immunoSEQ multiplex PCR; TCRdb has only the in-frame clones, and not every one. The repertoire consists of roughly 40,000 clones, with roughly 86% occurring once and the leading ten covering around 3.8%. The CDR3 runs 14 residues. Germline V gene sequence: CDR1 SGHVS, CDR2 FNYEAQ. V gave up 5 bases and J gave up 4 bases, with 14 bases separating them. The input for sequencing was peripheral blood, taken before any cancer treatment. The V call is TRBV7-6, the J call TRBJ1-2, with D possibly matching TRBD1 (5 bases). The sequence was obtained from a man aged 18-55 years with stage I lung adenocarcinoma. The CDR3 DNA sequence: TGTGCCAGCAGCCCACTCGGGGACGGCTATGGCTACACCTTC. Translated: CASSPLGDGYGYTF. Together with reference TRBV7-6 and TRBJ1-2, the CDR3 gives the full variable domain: GAGVSQSPRYKVTKRGQDVALRCDPISGHVSLYWYRQALGQGPEFLTYFNYEAQQDKSGLPNDRFSAERPEGSISTLTIQRTEQRDSAMYRCASSPLGDGYGYTFGSGTRLTVV.